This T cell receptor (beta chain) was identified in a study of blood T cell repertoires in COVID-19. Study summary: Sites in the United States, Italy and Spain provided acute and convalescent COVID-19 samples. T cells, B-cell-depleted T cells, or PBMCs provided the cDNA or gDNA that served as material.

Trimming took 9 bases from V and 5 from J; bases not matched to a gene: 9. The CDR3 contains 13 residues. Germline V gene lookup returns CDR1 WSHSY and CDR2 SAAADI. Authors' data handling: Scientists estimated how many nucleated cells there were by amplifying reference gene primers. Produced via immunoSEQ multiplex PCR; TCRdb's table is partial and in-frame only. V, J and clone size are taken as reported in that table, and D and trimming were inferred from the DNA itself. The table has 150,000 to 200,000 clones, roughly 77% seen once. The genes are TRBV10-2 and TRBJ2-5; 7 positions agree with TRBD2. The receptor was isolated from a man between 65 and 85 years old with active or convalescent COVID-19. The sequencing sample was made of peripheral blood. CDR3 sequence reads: CASKTSWFETQYF. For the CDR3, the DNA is TGCGCCAGTAAGACTAGCTGGTTCGAGACCCAGTACTTC.